The clone carrying this TCR beta chain has a handful of counts. The sample originates from a study of glioma-infiltrating T cells. Amplification of TCR alpha and beta CDR3 regions from RNA used iRepertoire nested multiplex PCR. TCRdb used MiXCR to reprocess the multiplex PCR reads, holding one entry per CDR3 protein. Of some 180,000 distinct CDR3 sequences in the sample, 32% are singletons; the top ten hold just over 20%. The CDR3 covers 14 residues. Germline CDR1 reads KGHSH; CDR2 reads LQKENI. V was clipped by 5 bases and J by 2 bases; unmatched bases: 4. Sequenced: glioma tissue, nonneoplastic brain tissue, or PBMCs (not recorded which). The chain recombines TRBV18 with TRBJ2-3, with 7 bases matching TRBD1. This clonotype originated in a human donor with low-grade glioma or glioblastoma, undergoing nonglioma brain surgery, or in good health (not recorded which). CDR3 loop: CASSAGTVTDTQYF. The CDR3 coding sequence is TGTGCCAGCTCAGCCGGGACAGTCACAGATACGCAGTATTTT.